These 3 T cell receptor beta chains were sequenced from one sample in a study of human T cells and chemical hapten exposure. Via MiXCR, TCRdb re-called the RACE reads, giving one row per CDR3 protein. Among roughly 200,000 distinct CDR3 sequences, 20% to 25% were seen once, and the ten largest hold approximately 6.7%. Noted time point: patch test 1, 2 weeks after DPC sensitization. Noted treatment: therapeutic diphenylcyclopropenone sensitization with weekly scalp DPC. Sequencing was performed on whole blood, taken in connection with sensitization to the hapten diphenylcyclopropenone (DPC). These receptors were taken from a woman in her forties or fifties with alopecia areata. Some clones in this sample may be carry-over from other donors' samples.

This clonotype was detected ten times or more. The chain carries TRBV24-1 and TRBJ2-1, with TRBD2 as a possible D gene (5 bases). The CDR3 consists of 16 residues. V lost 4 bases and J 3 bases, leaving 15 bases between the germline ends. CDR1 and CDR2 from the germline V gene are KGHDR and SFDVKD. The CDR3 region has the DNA TGTGCCACCAGTGACCCTGGACTCGCTTTCTACAATGAGCAGTTCTTC. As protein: CATSDPGLAFYNEQFF.

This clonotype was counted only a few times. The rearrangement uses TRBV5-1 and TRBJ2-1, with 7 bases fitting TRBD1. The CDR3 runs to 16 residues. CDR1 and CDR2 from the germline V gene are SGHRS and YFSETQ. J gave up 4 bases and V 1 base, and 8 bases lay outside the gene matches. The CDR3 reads CASSLRSQGVYNEQFF. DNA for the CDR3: TGCGCCAGCAGCTTGCGATCCCAGGGGGTATACAATGAGCAGTTCTTC.

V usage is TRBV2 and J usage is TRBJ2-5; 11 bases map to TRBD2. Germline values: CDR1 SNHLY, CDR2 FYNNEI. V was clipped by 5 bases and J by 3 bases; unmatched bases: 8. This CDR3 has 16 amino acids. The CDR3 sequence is CASSKASGRLKETQYF. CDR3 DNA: TGTGCCAGCAGTAAGGCTAGCGGGAGGTTAAAAGAGACCCAGTACTTC.